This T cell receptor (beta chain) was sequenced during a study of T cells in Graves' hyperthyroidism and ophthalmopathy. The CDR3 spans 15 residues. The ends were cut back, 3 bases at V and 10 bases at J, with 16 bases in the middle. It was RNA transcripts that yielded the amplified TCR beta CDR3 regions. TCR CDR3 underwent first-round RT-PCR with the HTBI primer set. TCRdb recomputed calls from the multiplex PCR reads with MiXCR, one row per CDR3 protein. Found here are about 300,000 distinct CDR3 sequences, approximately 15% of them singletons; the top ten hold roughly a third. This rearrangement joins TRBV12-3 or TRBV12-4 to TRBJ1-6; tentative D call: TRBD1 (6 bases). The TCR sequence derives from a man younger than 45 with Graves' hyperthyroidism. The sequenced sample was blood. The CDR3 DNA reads TGTGCCAGCAGTTTGCGGGCCAGGGGTGGGTCACCCCTCCACTTT. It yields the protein CASSLRARGGSPLHF.